Presented here are 3 T cell receptor beta chains from one specimen sequenced in a study of molecular identifiers for immune sequencing clone quantification. TCRdb redid the calling of the PCR reads with MiXCR, one entry per CDR3 protein. This table has 80,000 to 95,000 distinct CDR3 sequences, around 20% appearing once. Material for sequencing was naive CD8+ T cells from blood, with Jurkat cell RNA spiked in. The subset here: FACS-sorted CD8+CD4-CCR7+CD45RA+ naive T cells. These receptors all stem from a human donor in good health. Some libraries in this study had Jurkat cell RNA spiked in.

Many counts were recorded for this clonotype. This chain connects TRBV15 to TRBJ2-7; tentatively, D is TRBD2 (5 bases). V lost 5 bases to trimming and J lost 1 base, with 12 bases between them. The CDR3 extends over 14 amino acids. The germline V gene has CDR1 LNHNV and CDR2 YYDKDF (reference sequence). CDR3: CATSSFGESYEQYF. The DNA of the CDR3 is TGTGCCACCAGCTCCTTTGGGGAGTCCTACGAGCAGTACTTC.

This chain connects TRBV24-1 to TRBJ1-1; weak D call: TRBD1 (6 bases). CDR1 KGHDR and CDR2 SFDVKD come from the germline V gene. Trimming removed 6 bases from V and 4 bases from J, with 17 bases in between. The CDR3 covers 15 residues. The CDR3 protein is CATSPTGQHGTEAFF. The CDR3 bases are TGTGCCACCAGTCCAACAGGGCAGCATGGCACTGAAGCTTTCTTT.

This clonotype has ten or more counts. V is TRBV29-1 and J is TRBJ2-2; the D is unclear. The CDR3 has 13 residues. The V and J ends lost 1 base and 2 bases respectively, with 5 bases between them. Germline CDR1 is SQVTM and CDR2 is ANQGSEA. Here the CDR3 reads CSVEVLNTGELFF. For the CDR3, the DNA is TGCAGCGTTGAAGTACTCAACACCGGGGAGCTGTTTTTT.